Below, one T cell receptor (beta chain) is given with its context. The repertoire was sequenced with immunoSEQ multiplex PCR; TCRdb's copy has only in-frame clones and lacks some. The repertoire holds under 40,000 clones, with roughly 90% as singletons. This sample was included in a study of blood T cell repertoires in COVID-19. Study-level information: The United States, Italy and Spain were the sources of the acute and convalescent COVID-19 samples.

Germline CDR1 SGHRS, CDR2 YFSETQ. CDR3 length: 15 residues. The V and J ends lost 5 bases and 1 base, in that order; junction bases with no gene match: 4. The specimen was peripheral blood. The chain combines TRBV5-1 with TRBJ2-7; 12 nucleotides line up with TRBD2. This TCR was recovered from a man between 60 and 70 years old with active or convalescent COVID-19. CDR3 nucleotides: TGCGCCAGCAGATCCACTAGCGGGGGGTCCTACGAGCAGTACTTC. Protein sequence: CASRSTSGGSYEQYF.